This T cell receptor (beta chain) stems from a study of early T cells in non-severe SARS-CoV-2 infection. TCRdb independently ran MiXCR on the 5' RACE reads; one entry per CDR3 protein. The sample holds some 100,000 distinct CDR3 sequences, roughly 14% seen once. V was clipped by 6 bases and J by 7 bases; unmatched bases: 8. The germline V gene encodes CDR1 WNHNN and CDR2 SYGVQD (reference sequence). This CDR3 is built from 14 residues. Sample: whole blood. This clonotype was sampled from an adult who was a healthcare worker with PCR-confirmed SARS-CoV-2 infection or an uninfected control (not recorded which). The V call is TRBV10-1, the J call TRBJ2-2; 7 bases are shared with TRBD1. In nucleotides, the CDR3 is TGCGCCAGCAGCTCCCCGTCAGGGGGCGGGGAGCTGTTTTTT. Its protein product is CASSSPSGGGELFF.